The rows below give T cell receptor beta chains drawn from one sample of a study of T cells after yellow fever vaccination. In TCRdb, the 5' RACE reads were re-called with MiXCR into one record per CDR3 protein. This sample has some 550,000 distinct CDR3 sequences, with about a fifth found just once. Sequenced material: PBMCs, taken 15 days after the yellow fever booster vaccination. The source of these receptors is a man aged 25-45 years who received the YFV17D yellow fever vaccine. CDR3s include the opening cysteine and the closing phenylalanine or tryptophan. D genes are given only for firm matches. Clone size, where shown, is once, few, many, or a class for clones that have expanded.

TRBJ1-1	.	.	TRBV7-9	TGTGCCAGCAGCTTAGAAGGGTTTTGGACTGAAGCTTTCTTT	CASSLEGFWTEAFF
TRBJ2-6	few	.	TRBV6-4	TGTGCCAGCAGGCCAGGGTCTGGGGCCAACGTCCTGACTTTC	CASRPGSGANVLTF
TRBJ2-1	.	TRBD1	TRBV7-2	TGTGCCAGCAGCAAGGACAGGTCTCCCTACAATGAGCAGTTCTTC	CASSKDRSPYNEQFF
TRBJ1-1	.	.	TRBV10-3	TGTGCCATCAGTGAGGTTAACGGGAGGAACACTGAAGCTTTCTTT	CAISEVNGRNTEAFF
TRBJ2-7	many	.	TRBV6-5	TGTGCCAGCAGTTACTCGAAAGGCTACGAGCAGTACTTC	CASSYSKGYEQYF
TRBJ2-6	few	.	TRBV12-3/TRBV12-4	TGTGCCAGCAGTTTCGCTAACTCTGGGGCCAACGTCCTGACTTTC	CASSFANSGANVLTF
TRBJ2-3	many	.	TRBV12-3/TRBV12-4	TGTGCCAGCAGCCCGTCCTTAAATACGCAGTATTTT	CASSPSLNTQYF
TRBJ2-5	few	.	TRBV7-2	TGTGCCAGCAGCTTAGCGGGGACAAACCAAGAGACCCAGTACTTC	CASSLAGTNQETQYF
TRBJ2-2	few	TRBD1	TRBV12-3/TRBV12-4	TGTGCCAGCAGGGTGACCCCCCTTCGACAGGGGCGCACCGGGGAGCTGTTTTTT	CASRVTPLRQGRTGELFF
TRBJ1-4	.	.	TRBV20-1	TGCAGTGCTAGCCAAGGGAATGAAAAACTGTTTTTT	CSASQGNEKLFF
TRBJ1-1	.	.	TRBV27	TGTGCCAGCAGTTTATTAGGCAGGGGAACTGAAGCTTTCTTT	CASSLLGRGTEAFF
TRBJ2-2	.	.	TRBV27	TGTGCCAGCAGTTTCCTCGGGGGGCCCGGGGAGCTGTTTTTT	CASSFLGGPGELFF
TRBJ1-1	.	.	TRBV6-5	TGTGCCAGCAGTTACGGCAGGGGATTGAGCACTGAAGCTTTCTTT	CASSYGRGLSTEAFF
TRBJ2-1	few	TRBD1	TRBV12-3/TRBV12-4	TGTGCCAGCACCGGGACAGAGGTGAATGAGCAGTTCTTC	CASTGTEVNEQFF
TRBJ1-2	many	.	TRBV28	TGTGCCAGTGCTTCAGGACAGAATTATGGCTACACCTTC	CASASGQNYGYTF
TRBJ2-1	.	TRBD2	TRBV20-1	TGCAGTGCTAGATCAGGCGGGAGCGACAATGAGCAGTTCTTC	CSARSGGSDNEQFF
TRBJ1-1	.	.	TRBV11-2	TGTGCCAGCAGCTTAGGGCCGAACATGAACACTGAAGCTTTCTTT	CASSLGPNMNTEAFF
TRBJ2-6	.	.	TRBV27	TGTGCCAGCAGTTTACGAAGCGCTGGGGCCAACGTCCTGACTTTC	CASSLRSAGANVLTF
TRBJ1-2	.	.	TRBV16	TGTGCCAGCAGCCAATTTGAAGTAAGGGTCTATGGCTACACCTTC	CASSQFEVRVYGYTF